These 25 T cell receptor beta chains share one sample of origin, sequenced in a study of cytomegalovirus exposure and HLA in healthy donors. 13 Jbeta primers and 60 Vbeta primers were used for the PCR. Profiled with immunoSEQ multiplex PCR; TCRdb holds only in-frame clones, not every one. The profile shows 60,000 to 80,000 clones, approximately 78% of them singletons. Sequenced: PBMCs. These receptor sequences come from a girl between 5 and 17 years old in good health and CMV-seropositive.

The chain links TRBV6-1 to TRBJ2-3; no definite D call. The CDR3 has 14 amino acids. Germline V gene lookup returns CDR1 MNHNS and CDR2 SASEGT. Trimming pared 4 bases from V and 4 bases from J, leaving 12 bases between. The CDR3: CASSAPEIADTQYF. The DNA for the CDR3 is TGTGCCAGCAGTGCCCCGGAGATCGCAGATACGCAGTATTTT.

J is TRBJ2-7 and V is TRBV7-6; D may be TRBD2 (6 bases). The CDR3 covers 16 residues. Germline V gene sequence: CDR1 SGHVS, CDR2 FNYEAQ. V was cut by 3 bases and J by 4 bases, with 19 bases left in between. The CDR3 region has the DNA TGTGCCAGCAGCTTCTCAACCATCGCGGGATTTTACGAGCAGTACTTC. Its translation is CASSFSTIAGFYEQYF.

V usage is TRBV28 and J usage is TRBJ1-2; D gene uncertain. The V end was cut by 7 bases, the J end by 6 bases, with 9 bases between. This CDR3 comprises 11 residues. From germline, CDR1 is MDHEN and CDR2 SYDVKM. The CDR3, as DNA: TGTGCCAGCACGGGGTGGGATGGCTACACCTTC. This encodes CASTGWDGYTF.

The chain has TRBV13 and TRBJ2-7; the match to TRBD1 covers 9 bases. The CDR3 loop spans 15 amino acids. With 5 bases clipped from V and 3 bases from J, the junction kept 8 bases outside the gene matches. Germline V CDR1 and CDR2: PRHDT, FYEKMQ (reference sequence). The CDR3 protein is CASSAPRDRVYEQYF. The DNA of the CDR3 is TGTGCCAGCAGCGCACCTCGGGACAGGGTCTACGAGCAGTACTTC.

The chain has TRBV5-1 and TRBJ2-7; TRBD2 matches at 7 bases. This CDR3 has 17 amino acids. Unmatched junction bases numbered 16, after V lost 4 bases and J lost 3 bases. Germline V CDR1 and CDR2: SGHRS, YFSETQ. The DNA of the CDR3 is TGCGCCAGCAGCCTATCCCCGGGCGGGGGAATGGGCTACGAGCAGTACTTC. Its protein product is CASSLSPGGGMGYEQYF.

The J gene is TRBJ2-7, the V gene TRBV25-1, with D possibly being TRBD2 (6 bases). The CDR3 sequence is 15 residues long. Deletions cut 6 bases from V and 2 bases from J, with 17 bases between. Germline V CDR1 and CDR2: MGHDK, SYGVNS. CDR3 loop: CASRDGRGWPYEQYF. CDR3 bases: TGTGCCAGCAGAGATGGGCGGGGTTGGCCCTACGAGCAGTACTTC.

The V and J genes are TRBV5-4 and TRBJ2-6, with D perhaps TRBD1 (5 bases). V lost 0 bases, J lost 2 bases, and 9 bases lay in between. The CDR3 totals 16 residues. CDR1 SGHNT and CDR2 YYREEE come from the germline V gene (reference sequence). CDR3 in DNA: TGTGCCAGCAGCTTGGATGTGGGGCCTGGGGCCAACGTCCTGACTTTC. Protein product: CASSLDVGPGANVLTF.

This chain connects TRBV27 to TRBJ1-2; a possible D gene is TRBD1 (5 bases). CDR1 and CDR2 from the germline V gene are MNHEY and SMNVEV (reference sequence). The CDR3 has 13 amino acids. The V gene lost 3 bases and the J gene lost 2 bases, with 7 bases spanning the gap. CDR3 bases: TGTGCCAGCAGTTTGGGGCAGAACTATGGCTACACCTTC. Encoded protein: CASSLGQNYGYTF.

This chain links TRBV29-1 with TRBJ2-2, with D perhaps matching TRBD1 (5 bases). Trimming left V 0 bases short and J 5 bases short, with 13 bases between. Germline V lookup: CDR1 SQVTM, CDR2 ANQGSEA. This CDR3 region has 15 residues. The CDR3 loop is CSVEDQAGLTGELFF. The CDR3 nucleotides read TGCAGCGTTGAAGATCAGGCAGGGTTAACCGGGGAGCTGTTTTTT.

The chain uses TRBV2 and TRBJ2-1, with D possibly TRBD1 on 6 matching bases. Trimming removed 7 bases at V and 5 bases at J, with 18 bases between. CDR3 length: 15 amino acids. In germline, CDR1 is SNHLY, CDR2 FYNNEI. The CDR3 DNA follows: TGTGCCAGCAAACAGGGCCGAGGGGTGAACAATGAGCAGTTCTTC. The encoded protein is CASKQGRGVNNEQFF.

The chain combines TRBV5-1 with TRBJ1-1; D perhaps matches TRBD1 (5 bases). With 4 bases removed from V and 9 bases from J, the gap between germline ends came to 13 bases. Germline lookup yields CDR1 SGHRS and CDR2 YFSETQ. The CDR3 is 12 residues long. For the CDR3, the DNA is TGCGCCAGCAGCCCGAACGGGGGACAAGCTTTCTTT. Encoded protein: CASSPNGGQAFF.

The chain uses TRBV21-1 and TRBJ1-1. TRBV21-1 is flagged as a pseudogene. CDR3 length: 16 residues. Here the CDR3 DNA reads TGTGCCAGCAGCTGGGGAGGGCTTTTTAACTCCACTGAAGCTTTCTTT. Amino acids: CASSWGGLFNSTEAFF.

This chain uses TRBV7-2 with TRBJ2-2; 8 bases map to TRBD2. Germline V gene lookup returns CDR1 SGHTA and CDR2 FQGNSA. There are 16 residues in the CDR3. Germline trimming cut 5 bases from V and 0 bases from J; bases unmatched to any gene: 5. The CDR3 coding sequence is TGTGCCAGCAGCGCTGCTAGCGGGTCGAACACCGGGGAGCTGTTTTTT. This codes for CASSAASGSNTGELFF.

The chain uses TRBV28 and TRBJ2-1, with D possibly matching TRBD1 (6 bases). The CDR3 loop spans 12 amino acids. V lost 6 bases, J lost 11 bases, and 14 bases lay in between. In germline, CDR1 is MDHEN, CDR2 SYDVKM. This CDR3 reads CASSVGGPQQFF. The CDR3, as DNA: TGTGCCAGCAGCGTAGGGGGTCCTCAGCAGTTCTTC.

The J gene is TRBJ1-5, the V gene TRBV2; 7 bases are shared with TRBD1. With 6 bases clipped from V and 7 bases from J, the junction kept 12 bases outside the gene matches. The CDR3 extends over 15 amino acids. The germline gives CDR1 SNHLY, CDR2 FYNNEI. CDR3 in DNA: TGTGCCAGCAGCCTCGACAGGGCCCCCGGACAGCCCCAGCATTTT. Residues: CASSLDRAPGQPQHF.

This sequence joins TRBV29-1 and TRBJ1-1, with TRBD1 matching over 7 bases. Unmatched junction bases numbered 9, after V lost 8 bases and J lost 0 bases. Germline V gene data show CDR1 as SQVTM and CDR2 as ANQGSEA. CDR3 length equals 14 residues. The CDR3 sequence: CSSRQGPMNTEAFF. As DNA, the CDR3 is TGCAGCTCCAGACAGGGTCCCATGAACACTGAAGCTTTCTTT.

The chain has TRBV28 and TRBJ2-7; D remains unclear. V lost 2 bases and J lost 2, with 7 bases in between. The CDR3 contains 13 residues. CDR1 is MDHEN and CDR2 is SYDVKM in the germline V gene. The CDR3 protein is CASSLGQTYEQYF. CDR3 in DNA: TGTGCCAGCAGTTTAGGGCAGACCTACGAGCAGTACTTC.

The chain couples TRBV2 to TRBJ2-7; TRBD1 agrees at 9 bases. Germline lookup yields CDR1 SNHLY and CDR2 FYNNEI. This CDR3 is built from 14 residues. The ends lost 3 bases at V and 4 bases at J; junction bases unmatched: 4. The CDR3 reads CASSDLGTGYEQYF. The CDR3 DNA reads as TGTGCCAGCAGTGATTTAGGGACAGGGTACGAGCAGTACTTC.

The chain joins TRBV4-1 to TRBJ2-1, with 9 positions matching TRBD2. This CDR3 is built from 17 residues. Germline V lookup: CDR1 MGHRA, CDR2 YSYEKL. With 3 bases clipped from V and 4 bases from J, the junction kept 10 bases outside the gene matches. This chain's CDR3 is CASSQDPTSGFYNEQFF. CDR3 bases: TGCGCCAGCAGCCAGGATCCGACTAGCGGCTTTTACAATGAGCAGTTCTTC.

This sequence joins TRBV7-9 and TRBJ1-1; D unresolved. Looked up from germline, CDR1 is SEHNR and CDR2 is FQNEAQ (reference sequence). V lost 6 bases to trimming and J lost 8 bases, with 16 bases between them. CDR3 length: 13 amino acids. CDR3 in DNA: TGTGCCAGCAGTCTTCGGTCCACTTGGGAAGCTTTCTTT. This sequence encodes CASSLRSTWEAFF.

The chain uses TRBV6-6 and TRBJ2-7; 11 positions agree with TRBD1. With V trimmed by 7 bases and J by 1 base, 9 bases remained unmatched. The length of the CDR3 is 16 residues. From germline, CDR1 is MNHNY and CDR2 SVGAGI (reference sequence). CDR3 in DNA: TGTGCCAGCACCGACGGGGGACAGGGGGGGTCCTACGAGCAGTACTTC. Translated, it gives CASTDGGQGGSYEQYF.

The chain uses TRBV29-1 and TRBJ2-7; the match to TRBD1 covers 7 bases. The germline gives CDR1 SQVTM, CDR2 ANQGSEA. The CDR3 is 15 amino acids. The V segment lost 0 bases and the J segment 3 bases; nucleotides outside the gene matches: 8. This CDR3 reads CSVEDREGALYEQYF. The DNA of the CDR3 is TGCAGCGTTGAAGATCGCGAGGGGGCCCTCTACGAGCAGTACTTC.

V and J are TRBV6-1 and TRBJ2-2, with D possibly matching TRBD1 (5 bases). This CDR3 has 15 amino acids. Trimming took 4 bases from V and 0 from J, leaving 9 bases between them. From germline, CDR1 is MNHNS and CDR2 SASEGT. CDR3 residues: CASSVTDSNTGELFF. The CDR3 coding sequence is TGTGCCAGCAGTGTGACAGATTCGAACACCGGGGAGCTGTTTTTT.

The chain couples TRBV30 to TRBJ1-3; D may be TRBD1 (5 bases). The ends were cut back, 3 bases at V and 5 bases at J, with 11 bases in the middle. CDR1 is GTSNPN and CDR2 is SVGIG in the germline V gene (reference sequence). This CDR3 contains 13 residues. For the CDR3, the DNA is TGTGCCTGGAGGATGGGACTAAGAAACACCATATATTTT. Amino acid sequence: CAWRMGLRNTIYF.

The CDR3 DNA is TGTGCCAGCAGCTGGAAGACCCGGGACAGGGGCGACAATGAGCAGTTCTTC. The encoded protein is CASSWKTRDRGDNEQFF. The rearrangement links TRBV7-9 to TRBJ2-1; 10 bases are shared with TRBD1. CDR3 length: 17 amino acids. Germline CDR1 SEHNR, CDR2 FQNEAQ (reference sequence). J lost 5 bases, V lost 4 bases, and 11 bases had no gene match.